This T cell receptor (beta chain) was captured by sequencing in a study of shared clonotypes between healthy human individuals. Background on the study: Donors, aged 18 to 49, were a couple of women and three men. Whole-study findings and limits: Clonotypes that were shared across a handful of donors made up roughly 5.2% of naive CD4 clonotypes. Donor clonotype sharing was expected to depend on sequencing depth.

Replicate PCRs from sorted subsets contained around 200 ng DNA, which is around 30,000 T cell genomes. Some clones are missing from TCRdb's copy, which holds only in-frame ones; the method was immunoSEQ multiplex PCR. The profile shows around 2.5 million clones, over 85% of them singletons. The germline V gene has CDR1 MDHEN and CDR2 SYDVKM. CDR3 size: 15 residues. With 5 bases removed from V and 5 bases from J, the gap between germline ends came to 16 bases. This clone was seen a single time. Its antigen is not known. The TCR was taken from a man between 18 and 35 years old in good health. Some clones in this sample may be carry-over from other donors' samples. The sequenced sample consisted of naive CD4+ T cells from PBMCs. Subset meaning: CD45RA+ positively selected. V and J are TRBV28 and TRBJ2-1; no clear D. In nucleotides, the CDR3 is TGTGCCAGCAGTCCAGGAAGGTCTAGAAACAATGAGCAGTTCTTC. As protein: CASSPGRSRNNEQFF.